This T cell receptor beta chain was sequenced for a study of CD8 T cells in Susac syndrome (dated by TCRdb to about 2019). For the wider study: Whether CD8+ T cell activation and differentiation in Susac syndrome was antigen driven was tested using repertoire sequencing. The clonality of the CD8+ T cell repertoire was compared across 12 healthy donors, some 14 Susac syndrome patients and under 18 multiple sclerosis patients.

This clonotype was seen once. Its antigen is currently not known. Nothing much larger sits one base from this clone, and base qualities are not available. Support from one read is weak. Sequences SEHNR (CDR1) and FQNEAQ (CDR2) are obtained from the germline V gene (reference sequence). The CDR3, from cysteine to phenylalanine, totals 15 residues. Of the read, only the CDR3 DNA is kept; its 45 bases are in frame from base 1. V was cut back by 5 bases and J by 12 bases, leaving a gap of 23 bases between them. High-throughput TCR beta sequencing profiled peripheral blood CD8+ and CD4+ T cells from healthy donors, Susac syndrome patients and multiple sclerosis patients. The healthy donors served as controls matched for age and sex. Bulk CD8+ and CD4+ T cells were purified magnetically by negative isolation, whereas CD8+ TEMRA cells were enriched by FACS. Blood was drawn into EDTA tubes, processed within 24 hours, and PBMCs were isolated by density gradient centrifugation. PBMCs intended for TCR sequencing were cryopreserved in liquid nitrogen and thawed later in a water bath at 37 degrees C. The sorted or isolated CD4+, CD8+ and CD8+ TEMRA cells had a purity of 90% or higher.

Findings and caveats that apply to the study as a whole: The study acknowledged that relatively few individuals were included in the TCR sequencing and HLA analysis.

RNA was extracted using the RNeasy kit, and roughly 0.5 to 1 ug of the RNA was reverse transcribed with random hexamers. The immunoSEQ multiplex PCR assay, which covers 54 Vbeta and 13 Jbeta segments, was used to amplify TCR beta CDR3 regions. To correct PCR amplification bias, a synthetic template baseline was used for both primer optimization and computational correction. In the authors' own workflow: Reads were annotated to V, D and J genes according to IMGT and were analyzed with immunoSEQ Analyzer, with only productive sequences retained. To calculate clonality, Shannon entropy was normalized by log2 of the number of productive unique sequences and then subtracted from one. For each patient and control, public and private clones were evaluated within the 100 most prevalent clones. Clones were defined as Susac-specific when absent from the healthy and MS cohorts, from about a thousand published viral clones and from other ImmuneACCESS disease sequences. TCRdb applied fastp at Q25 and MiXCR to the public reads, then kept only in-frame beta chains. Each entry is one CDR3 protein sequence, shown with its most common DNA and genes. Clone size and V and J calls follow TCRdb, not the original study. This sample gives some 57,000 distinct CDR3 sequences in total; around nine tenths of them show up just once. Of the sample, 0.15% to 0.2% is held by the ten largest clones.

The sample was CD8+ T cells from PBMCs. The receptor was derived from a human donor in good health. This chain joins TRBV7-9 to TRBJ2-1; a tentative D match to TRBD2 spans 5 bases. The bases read TGTGCCAGCAGCGATCTCTTACGTAGGGAAGGAGGGCAGTTCTTC. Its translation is CASSDLLRREGGQFF.